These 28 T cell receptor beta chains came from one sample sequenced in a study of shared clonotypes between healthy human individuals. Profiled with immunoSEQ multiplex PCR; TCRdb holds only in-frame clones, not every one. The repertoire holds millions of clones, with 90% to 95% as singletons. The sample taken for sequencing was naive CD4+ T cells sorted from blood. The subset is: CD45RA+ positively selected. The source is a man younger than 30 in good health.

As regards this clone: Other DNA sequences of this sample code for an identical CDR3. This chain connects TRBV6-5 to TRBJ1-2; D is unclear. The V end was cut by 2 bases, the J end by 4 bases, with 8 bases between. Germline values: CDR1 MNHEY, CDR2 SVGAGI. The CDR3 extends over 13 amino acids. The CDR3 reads CASSYSVGYGYTF. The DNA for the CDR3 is TGTGCCAGCAGTTACAGTGTTGGCTATGGCTACACCTTC.

The CDR3 loop reads CAWTPDYNSPLHF. In nucleotides, the CDR3 is TGTGCCTGGACGCCGGACTATAATTCACCCCTCCACTTT. The rearrangement uses TRBV30 and TRBJ1-6; D remains ambiguous. The CDR3 runs 13 residues. Per the germline V gene, CDR1 is GTSNPN and CDR2 is SVGIG (reference sequence). Deletions cut 4 bases from V and 3 bases from J, with 7 bases between.

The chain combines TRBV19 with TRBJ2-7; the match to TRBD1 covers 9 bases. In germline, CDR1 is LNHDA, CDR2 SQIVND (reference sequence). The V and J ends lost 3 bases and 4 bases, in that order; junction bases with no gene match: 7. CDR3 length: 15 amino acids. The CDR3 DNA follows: TGTGCCAGTAGTATTTCGGGGACAGGGAGGTACGAGCAGTACTTC. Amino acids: CASSISGTGRYEQYF. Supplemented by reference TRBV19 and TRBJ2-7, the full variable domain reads DGGITQSPKYLFRKEGQNVTLSCEQNLNHDAMYWYRQDPGQGLRLIYYSQIVNDFQKGDIAEGYSVSREKKESFPLTVTSAQKNPTAFYLCASSISGTGRYEQYFGPGTRLTVT.

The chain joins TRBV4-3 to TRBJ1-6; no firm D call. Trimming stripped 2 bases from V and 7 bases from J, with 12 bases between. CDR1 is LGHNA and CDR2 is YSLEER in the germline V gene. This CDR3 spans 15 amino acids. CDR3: CASSQNRAENSPLHF. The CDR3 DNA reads TGCGCCAGCAGCCAAAACCGGGCAGAGAATTCACCCCTCCACTTT.

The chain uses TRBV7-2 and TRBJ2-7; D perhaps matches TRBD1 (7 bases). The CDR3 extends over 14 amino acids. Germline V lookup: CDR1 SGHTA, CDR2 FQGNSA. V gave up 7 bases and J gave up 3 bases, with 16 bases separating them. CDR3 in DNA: TGTGCCAGCACTCCAGGGGGGCTTCTCTACGAGCAGTACTTC. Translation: CASTPGGLLYEQYF.

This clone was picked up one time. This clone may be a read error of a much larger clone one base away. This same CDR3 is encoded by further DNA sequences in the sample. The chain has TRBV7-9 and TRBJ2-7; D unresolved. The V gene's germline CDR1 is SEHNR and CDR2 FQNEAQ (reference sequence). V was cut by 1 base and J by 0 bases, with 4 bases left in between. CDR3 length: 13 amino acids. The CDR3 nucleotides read TGTGCCAGCAGCTTAGATAGCTCCTACGAGCAGTACTTC. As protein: CASSLDSSYEQYF. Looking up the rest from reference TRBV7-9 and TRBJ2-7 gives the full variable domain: DTGVSQNPRHKITKRGQNVTFRCDPISEHNRLYWYRQTLGQGPEFLTYFQNEAQLEKSRLLSDRFSAERPKGSFSTLEIQRTEQGDSAMYLCASSLDSSYEQYFGPGTRLTVT.

The CDR3 DNA follows: TGTGCCAGCAGCTTACAAGGGGCCACTGAAGCTTTCTTT. Translating gives CASSLQGATEAFF. The chain recombines TRBV7-3 with TRBJ1-1, with D possibly matching TRBD1 (5 bases). The CDR3 is made up of 13 amino acids. Between the trimmed V and J ends, which lost 2 bases and 4 bases, there was a span of 8 bases. Germline V lookup: CDR1 SGHTA, CDR2 FQGTGA.

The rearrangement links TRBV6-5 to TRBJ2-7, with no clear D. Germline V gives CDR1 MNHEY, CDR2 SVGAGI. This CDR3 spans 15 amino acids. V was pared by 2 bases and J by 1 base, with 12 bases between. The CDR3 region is CASSYVGSPSYEQYF. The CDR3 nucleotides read TGTGCCAGCAGTTACGTCGGGTCCCCTTCCTACGAGCAGTACTTC.

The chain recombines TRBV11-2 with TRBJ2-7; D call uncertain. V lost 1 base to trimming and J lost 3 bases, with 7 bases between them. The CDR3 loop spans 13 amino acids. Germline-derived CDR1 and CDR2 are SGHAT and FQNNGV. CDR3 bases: TGTGCCAGCAGCTTAGGCAGGAACTACGAGCAGTACTTC. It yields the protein CASSLGRNYEQYF.

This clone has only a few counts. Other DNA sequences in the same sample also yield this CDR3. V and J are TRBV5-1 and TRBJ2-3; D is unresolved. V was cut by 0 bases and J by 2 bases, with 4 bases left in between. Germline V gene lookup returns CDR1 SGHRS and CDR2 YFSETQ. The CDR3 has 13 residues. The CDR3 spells CASSLAVTDTQYF. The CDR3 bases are TGCGCCAGCAGCTTGGCCGTCACAGATACGCAGTATTTT.

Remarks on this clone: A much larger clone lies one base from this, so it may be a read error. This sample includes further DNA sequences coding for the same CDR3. The CDR3 is CASSTNSRGGEKLFF. The DNA of the CDR3 is TGCGCCAGCAGCACAAATAGTCGAGGTGGTGAAAAACTGTTTTTT. The rearrangement joins TRBV5-1 to TRBJ1-4; D is ambiguous. Germline V gene sequence: CDR1 SGHRS, CDR2 YFSETQ. The V gene lost 4 bases and the J gene lost 7 bases, with 17 bases spanning the gap. The CDR3 contains 15 residues.

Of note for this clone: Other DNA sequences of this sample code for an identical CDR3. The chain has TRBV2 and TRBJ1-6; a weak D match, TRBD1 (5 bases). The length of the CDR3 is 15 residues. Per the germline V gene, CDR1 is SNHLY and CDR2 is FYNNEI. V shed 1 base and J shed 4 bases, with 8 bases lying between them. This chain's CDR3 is CASSEEGQYNSPLHF. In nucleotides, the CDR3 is TGTGCCAGCAGTGAAGAGGGGCAGTATAATTCACCCCTCCACTTT.

Written as DNA, the CDR3 is TGTGCCACCAGCAGATTTAACAGGGGAGCGTCTGGCTATGGCTACACCTTC. This encodes CATSRFNRGASGYGYTF. The chain is built from TRBV15 and TRBJ1-2; TRBD1 agrees at 7 bases. The germline CDR1 and CDR2 sequences are LNHNV and YYDKDF (reference sequence). The CDR3 runs 17 residues. The J segment lost 4 bases and the V segment lost 2 bases, leaving 13 bases of the junction unmatched.

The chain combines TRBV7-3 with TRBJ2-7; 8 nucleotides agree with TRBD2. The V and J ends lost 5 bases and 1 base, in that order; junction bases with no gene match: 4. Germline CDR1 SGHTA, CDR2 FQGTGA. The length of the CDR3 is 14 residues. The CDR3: CASSPGGGSYEQYF. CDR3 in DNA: TGTGCCAGCAGCCCAGGCGGGGGGTCCTACGAGCAGTACTTC.

The CDR3 sequence is CASSLNRGNRDGYTF. In DNA form, the CDR3 reads TGTGCCAGCAGTTTAAACAGGGGGAACCGAGATGGCTACACCTTC. V usage is TRBV6-5 and J usage is TRBJ1-2, with 8 positions matching TRBD1. Per germline, CDR1 MNHEY and CDR2 SVGAGI. The J segment lost 6 bases and the V segment lost 4 bases, leaving 10 bases of the junction unmatched. CDR3 length equals 15 residues.

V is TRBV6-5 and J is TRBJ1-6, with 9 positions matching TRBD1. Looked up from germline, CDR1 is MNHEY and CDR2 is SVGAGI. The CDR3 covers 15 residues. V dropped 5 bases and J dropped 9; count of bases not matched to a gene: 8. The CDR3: CASSRTGTGLSPLHF. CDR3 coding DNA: TGTGCCAGCAGTCGAACCGGGACAGGGCTTTCACCCCTCCACTTT.

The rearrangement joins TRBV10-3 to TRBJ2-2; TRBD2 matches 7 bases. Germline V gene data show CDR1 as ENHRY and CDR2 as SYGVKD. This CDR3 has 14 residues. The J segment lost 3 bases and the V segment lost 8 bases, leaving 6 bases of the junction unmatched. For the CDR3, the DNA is TGTGCCATCGGGAGGGATCGGGACACCGGGGAGCTGTTTTTT. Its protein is CAIGRDRDTGELFF.

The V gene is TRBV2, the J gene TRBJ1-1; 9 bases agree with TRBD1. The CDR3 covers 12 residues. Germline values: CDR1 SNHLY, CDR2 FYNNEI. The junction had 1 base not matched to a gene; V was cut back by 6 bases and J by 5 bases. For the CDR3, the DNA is TGTGCCAGCAGGGGGACAGGGACTGAAGCTTTCTTT. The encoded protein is CASRGTGTEAFF.

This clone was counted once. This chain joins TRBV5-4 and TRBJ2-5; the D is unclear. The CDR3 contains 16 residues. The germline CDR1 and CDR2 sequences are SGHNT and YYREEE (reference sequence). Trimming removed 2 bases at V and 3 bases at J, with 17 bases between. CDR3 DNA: TGTGCCAGCAGCTTTGGACCAGCAGCCGGAGAAGAGACCCAGTACTTC. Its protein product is CASSFGPAAGEETQYF.

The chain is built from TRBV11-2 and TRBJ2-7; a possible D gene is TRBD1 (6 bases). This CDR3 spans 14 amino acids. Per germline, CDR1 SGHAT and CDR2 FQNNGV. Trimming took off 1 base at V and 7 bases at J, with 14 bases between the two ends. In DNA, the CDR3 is TGTGCCAGCAGCTTAGTTAGGGGGTACCGGGAGCAGTACTTC. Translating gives CASSLVRGYREQYF.

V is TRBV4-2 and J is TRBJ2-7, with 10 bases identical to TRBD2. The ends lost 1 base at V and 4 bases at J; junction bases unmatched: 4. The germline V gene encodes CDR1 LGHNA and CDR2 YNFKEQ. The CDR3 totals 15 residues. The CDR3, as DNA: TGTGCCAGCAGCCAAGCTAGCGGGAGTGCTTACGAGCAGTACTTC. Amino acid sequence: CASSQASGSAYEQYF.

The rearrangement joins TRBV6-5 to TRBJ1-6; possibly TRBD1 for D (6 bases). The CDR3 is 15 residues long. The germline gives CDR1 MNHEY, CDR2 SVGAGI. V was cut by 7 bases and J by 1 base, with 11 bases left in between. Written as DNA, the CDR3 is TGTGCCAGCACCATCCAGGGGTCCTATAATTCACCCCTCCACTTT. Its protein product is CASTIQGSYNSPLHF.

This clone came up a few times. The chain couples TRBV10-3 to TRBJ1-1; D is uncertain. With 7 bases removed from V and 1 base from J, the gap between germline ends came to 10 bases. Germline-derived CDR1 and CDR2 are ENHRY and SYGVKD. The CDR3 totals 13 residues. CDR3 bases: TGTGCCATCACCATTGACACGAACACTGAAGCTTTCTTT. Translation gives CAITIDTNTEAFF.

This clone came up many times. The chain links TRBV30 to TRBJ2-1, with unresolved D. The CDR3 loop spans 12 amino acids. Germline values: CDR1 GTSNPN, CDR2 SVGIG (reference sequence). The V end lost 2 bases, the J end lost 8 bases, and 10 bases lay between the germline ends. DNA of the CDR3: TGTGCCTGGAGTACTCCCTTTGATGAGCAGTTCTTC. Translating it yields CAWSTPFDEQFF.

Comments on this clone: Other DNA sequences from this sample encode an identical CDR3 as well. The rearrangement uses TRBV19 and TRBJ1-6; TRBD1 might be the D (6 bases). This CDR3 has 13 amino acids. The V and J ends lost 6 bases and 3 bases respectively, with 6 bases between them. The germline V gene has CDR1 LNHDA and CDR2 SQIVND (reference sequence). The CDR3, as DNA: TGTGCCAGTAGGGACAGCTATAATTCACCCCTCCACTTT. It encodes CASRDSYNSPLHF.

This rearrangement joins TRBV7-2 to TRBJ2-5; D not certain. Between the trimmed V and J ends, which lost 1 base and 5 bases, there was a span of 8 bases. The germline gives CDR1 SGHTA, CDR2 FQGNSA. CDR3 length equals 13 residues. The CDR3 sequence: CASSLGSVETQYF. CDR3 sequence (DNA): TGTGCCAGCAGCTTAGGTAGTGTGGAGACCCAGTACTTC.

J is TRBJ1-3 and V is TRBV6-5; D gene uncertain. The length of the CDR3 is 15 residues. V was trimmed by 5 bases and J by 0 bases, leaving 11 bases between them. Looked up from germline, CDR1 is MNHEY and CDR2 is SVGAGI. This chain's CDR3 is CASSRAGLSGNTIYF. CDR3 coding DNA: TGTGCCAGCAGTAGGGCAGGACTCTCTGGAAACACCATATATTTT.

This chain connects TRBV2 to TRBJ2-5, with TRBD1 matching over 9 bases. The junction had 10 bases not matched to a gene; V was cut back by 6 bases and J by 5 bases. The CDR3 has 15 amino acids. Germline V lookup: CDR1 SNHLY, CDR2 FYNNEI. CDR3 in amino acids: CASRVSTGGRETQYF. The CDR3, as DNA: TGTGCCAGCAGGGTTTCCACAGGGGGCAGGGAGACCCAGTACTTC.